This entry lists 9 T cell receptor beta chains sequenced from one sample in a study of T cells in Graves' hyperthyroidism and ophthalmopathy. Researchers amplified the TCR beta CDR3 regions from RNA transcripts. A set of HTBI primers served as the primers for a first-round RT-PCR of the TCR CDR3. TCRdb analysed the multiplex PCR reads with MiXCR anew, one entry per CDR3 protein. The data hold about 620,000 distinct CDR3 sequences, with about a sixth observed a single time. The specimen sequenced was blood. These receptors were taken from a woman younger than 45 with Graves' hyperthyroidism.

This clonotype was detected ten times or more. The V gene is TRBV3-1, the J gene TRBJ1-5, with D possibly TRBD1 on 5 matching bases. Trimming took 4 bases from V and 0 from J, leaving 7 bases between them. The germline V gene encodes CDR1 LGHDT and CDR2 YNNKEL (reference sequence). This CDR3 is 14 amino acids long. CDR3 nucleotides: TGTGCCAGCAGCCCGGACATTAGCAATCAGCCCCAGCATTTT. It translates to CASSPDISNQPQHF. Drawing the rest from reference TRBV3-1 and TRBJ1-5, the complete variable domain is DTAVSQTPKYLVTQMGNDKSIKCEQNLGHDTMYWYKQDSKKFLKIMFSYNNKELIINETVPNRFSPKSPDKAHLNLHINSLELGDSAVYFCASSPDISNQPQHFGDGTRLSIL.

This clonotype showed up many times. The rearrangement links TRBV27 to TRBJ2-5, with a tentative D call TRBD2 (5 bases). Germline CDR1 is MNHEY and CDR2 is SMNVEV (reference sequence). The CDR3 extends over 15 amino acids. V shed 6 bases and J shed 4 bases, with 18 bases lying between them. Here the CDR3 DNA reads TGTGCCAGCAGAGATTCGGACTCCCTCGGAGAGACCCAGTACTTC. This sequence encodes CASRDSDSLGETQYF.

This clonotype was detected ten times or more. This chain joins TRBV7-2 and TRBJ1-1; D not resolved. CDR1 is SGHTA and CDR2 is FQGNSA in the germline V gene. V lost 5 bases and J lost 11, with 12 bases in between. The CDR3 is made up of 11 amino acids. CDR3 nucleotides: TGTGCCAGCAGCCCCAAACGTTTGGCTTTCTTT. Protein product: CASSPKRLAFF.

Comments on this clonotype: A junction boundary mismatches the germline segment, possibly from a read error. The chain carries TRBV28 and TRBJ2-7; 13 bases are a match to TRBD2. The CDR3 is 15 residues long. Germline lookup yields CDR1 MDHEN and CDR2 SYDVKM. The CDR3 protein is CASSLGTSGTYGQYF. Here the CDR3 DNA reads TGTGCCAGCAGTTTGGGGACTAGCGGGACCTACGGGCAGTACTTC.

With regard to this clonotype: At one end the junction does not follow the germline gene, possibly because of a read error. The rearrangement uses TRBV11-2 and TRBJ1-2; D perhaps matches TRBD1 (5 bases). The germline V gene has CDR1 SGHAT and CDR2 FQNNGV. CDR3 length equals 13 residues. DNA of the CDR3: TGTGCCAGCAGCGGCACCCGAGGGGATGGCCACACCTTC. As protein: CASSGTRGDGHTF.

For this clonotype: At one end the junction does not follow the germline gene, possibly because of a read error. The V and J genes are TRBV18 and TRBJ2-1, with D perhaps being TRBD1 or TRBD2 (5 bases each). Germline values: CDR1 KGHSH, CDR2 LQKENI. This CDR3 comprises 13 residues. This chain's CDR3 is CASSPGPYSEQFF. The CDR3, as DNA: TGTGCCAGCTCACCGGGACCCTACAGTGAGCAGTTCTTC.

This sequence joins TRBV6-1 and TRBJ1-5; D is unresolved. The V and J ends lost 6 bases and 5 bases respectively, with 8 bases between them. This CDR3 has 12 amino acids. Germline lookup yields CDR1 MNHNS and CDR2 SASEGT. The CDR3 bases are TGTGCCAGCAGCGGCTCGGATCAGCCCCAGCATTTT. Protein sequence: CASSGSDQPQHF.

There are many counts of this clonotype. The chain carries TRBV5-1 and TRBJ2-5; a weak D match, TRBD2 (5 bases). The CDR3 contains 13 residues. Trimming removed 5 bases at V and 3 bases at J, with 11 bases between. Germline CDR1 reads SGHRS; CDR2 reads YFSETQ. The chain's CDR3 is CASSEAGEETQYF. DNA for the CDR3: TGCGCCAGCAGTGAGGCGGGCGAAGAGACCCAGTACTTC.

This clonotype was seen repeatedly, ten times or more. The CDR3 DNA reads as TGCAGCGTGAGACTAGTCCAAGAGACCCAGTACTTC. Amino acid sequence: CSVRLVQETQYF. The rearrangement links TRBV29-1 to TRBJ2-5; the D gene is possibly TRBD2 (6 bases). Germline CDR1 and CDR2: SQVTM and ANQGSEA. Trimming shortened V by 6 bases and J by 1 base, and 9 bases separated the two germline ends. This CDR3 is built from 12 residues. Looking up the rest from reference TRBV29-1 and TRBJ2-5 gives the full variable domain: SAVISQKPSRDICQRGTSLTIQCQVDSQVTMMFWYRQQPGQSLTLIATANQGSEATYESGFVIDKFPISRPNLTFSTLTVSNMSPEDSSIYLCSVRLVQETQYFGPGTRLLVL.